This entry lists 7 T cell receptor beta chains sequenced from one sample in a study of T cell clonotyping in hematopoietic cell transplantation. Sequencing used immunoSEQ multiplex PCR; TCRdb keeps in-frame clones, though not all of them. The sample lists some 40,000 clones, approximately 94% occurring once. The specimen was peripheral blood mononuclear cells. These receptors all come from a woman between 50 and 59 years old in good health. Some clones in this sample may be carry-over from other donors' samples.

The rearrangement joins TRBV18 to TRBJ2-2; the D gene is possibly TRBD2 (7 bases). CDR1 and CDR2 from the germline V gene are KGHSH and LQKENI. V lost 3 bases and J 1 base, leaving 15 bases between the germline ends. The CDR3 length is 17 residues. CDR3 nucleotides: TGTGCCAGCTCACCTACCGGGGGGCCCTTGAACACCGGGGAGCTGTTTTTT. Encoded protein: CASSPTGGPLNTGELFF.

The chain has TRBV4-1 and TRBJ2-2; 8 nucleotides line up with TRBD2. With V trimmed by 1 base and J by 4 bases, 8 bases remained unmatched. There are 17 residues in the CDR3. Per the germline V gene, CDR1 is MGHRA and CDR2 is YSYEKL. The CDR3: CASSQVVGGGRTGELFF. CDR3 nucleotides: TGCGCCAGCAGCCAAGTAGTCGGGGGGGGTCGCACCGGGGAGCTGTTTTTT.

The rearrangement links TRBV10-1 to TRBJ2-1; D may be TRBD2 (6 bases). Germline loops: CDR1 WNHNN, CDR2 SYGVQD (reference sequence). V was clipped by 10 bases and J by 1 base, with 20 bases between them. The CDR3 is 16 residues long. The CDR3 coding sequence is TGCGCCACTCTTACCCCCGTCCGGGGGTCCTACAATGAGCAGTTCTTC. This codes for CATLTPVRGSYNEQFF.

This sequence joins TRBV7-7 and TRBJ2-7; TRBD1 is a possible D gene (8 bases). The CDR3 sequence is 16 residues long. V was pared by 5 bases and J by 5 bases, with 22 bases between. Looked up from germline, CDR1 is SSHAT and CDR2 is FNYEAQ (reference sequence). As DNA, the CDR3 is TGTGCCAGCAGCCCGGGGGGCGGACAGGGTATCCACGAGCAGTACTTC. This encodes CASSPGGGQGIHEQYF.

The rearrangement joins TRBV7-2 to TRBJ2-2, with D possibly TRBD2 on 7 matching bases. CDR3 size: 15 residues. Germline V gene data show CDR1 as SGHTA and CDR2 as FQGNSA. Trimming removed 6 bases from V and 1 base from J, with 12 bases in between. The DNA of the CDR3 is TGTGCCAGCAGAACAGGGAGGGTGAACACCGGGGAGCTGTTTTTT. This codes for CASRTGRVNTGELFF. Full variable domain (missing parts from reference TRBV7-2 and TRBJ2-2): GAGVSQSPSNKVTEKGKDVELRCDPISGHTALYWYRQSLGQGLEFLIYFQGNSAPDKSGLPSDRFSAERTGGSVSTLTIQRTQQEDSAVYLCASRTGRVNTGELFFGEGSRLTVL.

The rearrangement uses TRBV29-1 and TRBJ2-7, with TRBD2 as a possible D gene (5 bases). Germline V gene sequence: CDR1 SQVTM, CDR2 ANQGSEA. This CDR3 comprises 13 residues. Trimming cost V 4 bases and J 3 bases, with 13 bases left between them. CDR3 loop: CSVGEGGGYEQYF. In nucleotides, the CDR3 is TGCAGCGTTGGAGAGGGTGGCGGCTACGAGCAGTACTTC.

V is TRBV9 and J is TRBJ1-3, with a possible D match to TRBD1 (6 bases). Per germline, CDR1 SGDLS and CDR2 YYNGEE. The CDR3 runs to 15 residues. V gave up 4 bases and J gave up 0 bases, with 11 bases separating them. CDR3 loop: CASSPDSFSGNTIYF. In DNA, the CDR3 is TGTGCCAGCAGCCCGGACAGCTTCTCTGGAAACACCATATATTTT.